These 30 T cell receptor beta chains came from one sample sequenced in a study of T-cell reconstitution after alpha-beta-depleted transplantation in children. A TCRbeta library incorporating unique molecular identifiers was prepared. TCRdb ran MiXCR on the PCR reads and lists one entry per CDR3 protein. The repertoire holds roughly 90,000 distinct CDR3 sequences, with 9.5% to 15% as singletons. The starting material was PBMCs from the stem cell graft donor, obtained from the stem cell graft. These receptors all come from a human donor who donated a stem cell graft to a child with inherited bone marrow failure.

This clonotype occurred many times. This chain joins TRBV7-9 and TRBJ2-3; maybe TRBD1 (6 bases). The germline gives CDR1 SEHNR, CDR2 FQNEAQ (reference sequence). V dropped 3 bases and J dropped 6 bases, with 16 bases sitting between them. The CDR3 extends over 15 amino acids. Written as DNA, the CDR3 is TGTGCCAGCAGCTTCGGCAGGGGCCCTGGGGATACGCAGTATTTT. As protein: CASSFGRGPGDTQYF.

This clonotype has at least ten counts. CDR3 loop: CSARGPTTSGIWGEQYF. The CDR3 nucleotides are TGCAGTGCTAGAGGCCCCACGACTAGCGGGATATGGGGCGAGCAGTACTTC. J is TRBJ2-7 and V is TRBV20-1; 11 nucleotides align to TRBD2. Germline V gives CDR1 DFQATT, CDR2 SNEGSKA (reference sequence). V lost 1 base and J lost 6; bases outside the gene matches: 14. The CDR3 spans 17 residues.

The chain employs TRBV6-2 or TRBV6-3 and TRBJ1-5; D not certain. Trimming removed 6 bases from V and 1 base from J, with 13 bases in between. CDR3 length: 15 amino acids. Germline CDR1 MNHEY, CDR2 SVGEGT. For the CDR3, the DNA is TGTGCCAGCAGGAACCCGAGGGTGAGCAATCAGCCCCAGCATTTT. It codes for CASRNPRVSNQPQHF.

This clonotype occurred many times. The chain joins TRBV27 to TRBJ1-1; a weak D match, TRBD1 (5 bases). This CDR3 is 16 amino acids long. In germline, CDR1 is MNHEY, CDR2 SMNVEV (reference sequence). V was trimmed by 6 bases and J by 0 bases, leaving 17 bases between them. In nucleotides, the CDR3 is TGTGCCAGCAGGGCAACCGGGGACTTTATGAACACTGAAGCTTTCTTT. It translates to CASRATGDFMNTEAFF.

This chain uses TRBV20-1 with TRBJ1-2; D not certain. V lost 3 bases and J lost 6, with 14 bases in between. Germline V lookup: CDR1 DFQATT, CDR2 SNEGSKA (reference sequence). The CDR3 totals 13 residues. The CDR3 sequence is CSARRRMYDGYTF. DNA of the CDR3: TGCAGTGCTAGGAGGCGCATGTACGATGGCTACACCTTC.

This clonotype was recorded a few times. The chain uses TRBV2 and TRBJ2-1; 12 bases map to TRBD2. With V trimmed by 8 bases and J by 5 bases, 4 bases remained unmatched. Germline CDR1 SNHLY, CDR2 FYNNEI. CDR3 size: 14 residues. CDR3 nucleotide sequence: TGTGCCAGCTCGGGACTAGCGGGCAACAATGAGCAGTTCTTC. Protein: CASSGLAGNNEQFF.

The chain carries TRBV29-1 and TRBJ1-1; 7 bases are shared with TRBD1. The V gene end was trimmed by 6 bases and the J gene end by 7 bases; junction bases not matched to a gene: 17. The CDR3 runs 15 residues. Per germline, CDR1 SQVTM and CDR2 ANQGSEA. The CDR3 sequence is CSVSEGATSNGEAFF. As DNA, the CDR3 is TGCAGCGTCTCCGAGGGGGCGACGAGTAATGGTGAAGCTTTCTTT.

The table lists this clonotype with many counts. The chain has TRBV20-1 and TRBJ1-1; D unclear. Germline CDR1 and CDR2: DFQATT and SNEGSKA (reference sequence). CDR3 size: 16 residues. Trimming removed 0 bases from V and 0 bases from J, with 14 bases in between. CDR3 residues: CSAREFSQNMNTEAFF. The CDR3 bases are TGCAGTGCTAGAGAGTTCTCGCAGAACATGAACACTGAAGCTTTCTTT.

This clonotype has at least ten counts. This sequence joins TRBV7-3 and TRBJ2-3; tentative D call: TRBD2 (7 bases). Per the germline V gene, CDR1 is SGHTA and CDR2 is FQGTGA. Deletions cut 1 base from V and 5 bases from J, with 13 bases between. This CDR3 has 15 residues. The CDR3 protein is CASSLKGGRIDTQYF. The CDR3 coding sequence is TGTGCCAGCAGCTTAAAGGGGGGGCGCATAGATACGCAGTATTTT.

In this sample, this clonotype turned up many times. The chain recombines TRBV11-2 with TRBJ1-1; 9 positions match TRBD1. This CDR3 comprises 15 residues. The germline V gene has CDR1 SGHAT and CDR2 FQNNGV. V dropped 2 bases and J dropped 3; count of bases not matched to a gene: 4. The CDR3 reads CASSLNRGLDTEAFF. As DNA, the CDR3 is TGTGCCAGCAGCTTAAACAGGGGGCTGGACACTGAAGCTTTCTTT.

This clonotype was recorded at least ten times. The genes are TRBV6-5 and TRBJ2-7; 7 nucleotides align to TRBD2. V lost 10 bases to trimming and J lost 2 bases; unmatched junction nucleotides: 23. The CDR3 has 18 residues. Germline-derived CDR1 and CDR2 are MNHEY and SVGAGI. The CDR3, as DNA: TGTGCCACGCGGTCCGGGGCGGGTTCAGGCGGGAGCCCCTACGAGCAGTACTTC. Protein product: CATRSGAGSGGSPYEQYF.

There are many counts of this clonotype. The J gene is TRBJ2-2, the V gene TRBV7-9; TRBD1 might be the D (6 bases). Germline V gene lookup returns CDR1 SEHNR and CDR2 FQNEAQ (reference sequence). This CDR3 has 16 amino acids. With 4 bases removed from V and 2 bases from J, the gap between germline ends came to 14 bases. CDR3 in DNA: TGTGCCAGCAGCTCCCTGACAGGCCTTAACACCGGGGAGCTGTTTTTT. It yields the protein CASSSLTGLNTGELFF.

The CDR3: CARSTGPRGEQYF. The CDR3 DNA reads TGTGCCAGGAGCACCGGCCCCAGGGGCGAGCAGTACTTC. The rearrangement links TRBV7-9 to TRBJ2-7, with D tentatively TRBD1 (6 bases). Trimming shortened V by 9 bases and J by 6 bases, and 18 bases separated the two germline ends. The CDR3 has 13 residues. Germline V lookup: CDR1 SEHNR, CDR2 FQNEAQ (reference sequence).

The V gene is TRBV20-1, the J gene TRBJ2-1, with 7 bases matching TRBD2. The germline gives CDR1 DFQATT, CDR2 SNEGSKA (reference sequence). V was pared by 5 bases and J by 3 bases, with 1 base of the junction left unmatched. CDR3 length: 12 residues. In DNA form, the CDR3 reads TGCAGTGCTGCTAGCGGCTACAATGAGCAGTTCTTC. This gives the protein CSAASGYNEQFF.

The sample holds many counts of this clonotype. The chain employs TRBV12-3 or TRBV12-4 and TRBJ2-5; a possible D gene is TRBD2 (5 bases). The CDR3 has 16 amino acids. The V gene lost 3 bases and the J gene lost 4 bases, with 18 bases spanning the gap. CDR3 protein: CASSFVSTSGGETQYF. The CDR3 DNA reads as TGTGCCAGCAGTTTTGTATCTACCAGCGGCGGAGAGACCCAGTACTTC.

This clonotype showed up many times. The CDR3 loop reads CASSLVSENEKLFF. Written as DNA, the CDR3 is TGCGCCAGCAGCTTGGTGTCTGAAAATGAAAAACTGTTTTTT. This chain links TRBV5-1 with TRBJ1-4; no clear D. The CDR3 sequence is 14 residues long. Germline V gene data show CDR1 as SGHRS and CDR2 as YFSETQ. V lost 0 bases to trimming and J lost 5 bases, with 8 bases between them.

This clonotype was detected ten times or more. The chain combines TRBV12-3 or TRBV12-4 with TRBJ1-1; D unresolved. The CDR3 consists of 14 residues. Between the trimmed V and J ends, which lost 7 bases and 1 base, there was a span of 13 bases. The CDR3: CASTQRGRNTEAFF. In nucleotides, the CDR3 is TGTGCCAGCACCCAGCGGGGAAGGAACACTGAAGCTTTCTTT.

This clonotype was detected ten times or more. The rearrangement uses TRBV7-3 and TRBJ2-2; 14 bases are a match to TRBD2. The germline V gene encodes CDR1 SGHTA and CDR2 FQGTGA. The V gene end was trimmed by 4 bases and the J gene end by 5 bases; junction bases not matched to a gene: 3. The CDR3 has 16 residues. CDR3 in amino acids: CASSSGLAGGTGELFF. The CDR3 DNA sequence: TGTGCCAGCAGCTCCGGACTAGCGGGAGGTACCGGGGAGCTGTTTTTT. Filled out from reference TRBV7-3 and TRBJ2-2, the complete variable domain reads GAGVSQTPSNKVTEKGKYVELRCDPISGHTALYWYRQSLGQGPEFLIYFQGTGAADDSGLPNDRFFAVRPEGSVSTLKIQRTERGDSAVYLCASSSGLAGGTGELFFGEGSRLTVL.

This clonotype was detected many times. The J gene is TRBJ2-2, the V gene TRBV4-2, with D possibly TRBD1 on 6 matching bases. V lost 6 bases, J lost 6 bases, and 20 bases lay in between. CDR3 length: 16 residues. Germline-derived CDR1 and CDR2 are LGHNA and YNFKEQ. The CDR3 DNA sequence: TGTGCCAGCAGTCGAGGGACAAACGACCTGTCCGGGGAGCTGTTTTTT. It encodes CASSRGTNDLSGELFF.

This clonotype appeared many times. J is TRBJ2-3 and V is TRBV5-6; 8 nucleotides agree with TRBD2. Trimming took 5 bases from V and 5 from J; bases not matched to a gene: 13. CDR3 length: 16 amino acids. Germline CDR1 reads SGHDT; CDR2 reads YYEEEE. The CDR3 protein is CASSGGAGGALDTQYF. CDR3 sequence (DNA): TGTGCCAGCAGTGGGGGGGCCGGGGGGGCCCTAGATACGCAGTATTTT.

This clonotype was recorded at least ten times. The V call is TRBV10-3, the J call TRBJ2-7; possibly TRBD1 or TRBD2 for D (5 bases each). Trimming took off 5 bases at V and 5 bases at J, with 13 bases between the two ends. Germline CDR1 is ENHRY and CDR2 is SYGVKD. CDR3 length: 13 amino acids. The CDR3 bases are TGTGCCATCAGTCGAACCGGGACCCACGAGCAGTACTTC. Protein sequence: CAISRTGTHEQYF.

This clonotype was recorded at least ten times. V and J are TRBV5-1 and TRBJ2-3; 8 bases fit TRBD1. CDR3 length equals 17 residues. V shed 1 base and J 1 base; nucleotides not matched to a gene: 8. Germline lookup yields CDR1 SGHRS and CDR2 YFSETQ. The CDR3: CASSLIAGGAGTDTQYF. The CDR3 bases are TGCGCCAGCAGCTTGATCGCAGGGGGCGCGGGCACAGATACGCAGTATTTT.

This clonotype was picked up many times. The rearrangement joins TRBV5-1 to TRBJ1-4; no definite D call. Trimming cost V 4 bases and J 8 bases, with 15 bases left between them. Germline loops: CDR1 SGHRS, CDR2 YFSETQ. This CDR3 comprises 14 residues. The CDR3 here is CASSPQVLKEKLFF. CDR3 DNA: TGCGCCAGCAGCCCCCAAGTCCTAAAGGAAAAACTGTTTTTT.

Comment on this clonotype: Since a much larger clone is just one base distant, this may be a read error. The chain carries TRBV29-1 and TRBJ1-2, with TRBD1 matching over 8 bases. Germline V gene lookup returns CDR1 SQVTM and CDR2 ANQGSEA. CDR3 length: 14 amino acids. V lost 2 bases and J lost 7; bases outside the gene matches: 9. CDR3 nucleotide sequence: TGCAGCGTTGAACACAGGGGGACACGAAGTGGCTACACCTTC. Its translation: CSVEHRGTRSGYTF.

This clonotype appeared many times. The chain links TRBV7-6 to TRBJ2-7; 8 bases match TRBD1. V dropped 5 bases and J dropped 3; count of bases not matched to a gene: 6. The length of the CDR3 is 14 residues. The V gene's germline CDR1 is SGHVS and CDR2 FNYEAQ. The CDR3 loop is CASSSYDRGYEQYF. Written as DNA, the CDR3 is TGTGCCAGCAGCAGCTATGACAGGGGCTACGAGCAGTACTTC.

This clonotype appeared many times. CDR3 residues: CSASSGASGTDTQYF. Here the CDR3 DNA reads TGCAGTGCTTCGTCCGGGGCTAGCGGGACAGATACGCAGTATTTT. The chain combines TRBV20-1 with TRBJ2-3; 8 bases align to TRBD2. The CDR3 sequence is 15 residues long. Germline values: CDR1 DFQATT, CDR2 SNEGSKA (reference sequence). V lost 5 bases, J lost 3 bases, and 10 bases stayed unmatched.

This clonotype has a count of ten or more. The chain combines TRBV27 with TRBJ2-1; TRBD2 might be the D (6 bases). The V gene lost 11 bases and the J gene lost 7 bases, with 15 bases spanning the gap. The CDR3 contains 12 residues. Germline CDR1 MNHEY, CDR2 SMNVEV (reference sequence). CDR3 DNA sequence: TGTGCCGCCGGGGGTCCCAAAAATGAGCAGTTCTTC. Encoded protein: CAAGGPKNEQFF.

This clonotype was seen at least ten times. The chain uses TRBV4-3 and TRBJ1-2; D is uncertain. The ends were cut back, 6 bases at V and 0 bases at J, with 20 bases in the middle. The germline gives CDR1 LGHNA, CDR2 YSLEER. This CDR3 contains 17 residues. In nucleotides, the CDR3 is TGCGCCAGCAGGTTGAGAGGAGGGCCTAAACCTAACTATGGCTACACCTTC. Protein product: CASRLRGGPKPNYGYTF.

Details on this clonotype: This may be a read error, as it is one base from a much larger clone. Here the CDR3 reads CASCQDAGHATNEKLFF. The CDR3 DNA sequence: TGTGCCAGCTGCCAAGATGCCGGGCACGCAACTAATGAAAAACTGTTTTTT. This rearrangement joins TRBV3-1 to TRBJ1-4; no definite D call. Germline CDR1 and CDR2: LGHDT and YNNKEL (reference sequence). The CDR3 is 17 amino acids.

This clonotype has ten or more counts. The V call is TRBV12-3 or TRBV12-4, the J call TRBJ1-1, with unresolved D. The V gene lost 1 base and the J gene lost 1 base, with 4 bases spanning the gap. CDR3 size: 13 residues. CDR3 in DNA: TGTGCCAGCAGTTTAGACGCGAACACTGAAGCTTTCTTT. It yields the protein CASSLDANTEAFF.